The subject of this entry is one T cell receptor (beta chain). Its matching antigen is unknown. Per germline, CDR1 LNHDA and CDR2 SQIVND (reference sequence). Trimming took 7 bases from V and 2 from J; bases not matched to a gene: 8. The CDR3 sequence is 14 residues long. These data originate in a study of T cell repertoires in cytomegalovirus infection. Study background: Matching HLA type and CMV infection were both indicated by public TCR beta signatures.

Broader study findings: CMV-specific TCR beta clonotypes restricted by HLA-C were the ones dominating the ex vivo response.

One entry per CDR3 protein results from TCRdb running MiXCR on the reads. The top ten hold around 3% of the sample, which has 680,000 or so distinct CDR3 sequences, less than 40% seen once. The chain links TRBV19 to TRBJ2-7, with 7 bases aligning to TRBD2. This receptor was obtained from a human donor in good health (CMV status not recorded). Some clones in this sample may be carry-over from other donors' samples. The material sequenced was PBMCs. CDR3: CASITTGTTYEQYF. Written as DNA, the CDR3 is TGTGCCAGTATTACGACCGGGACTACCTACGAGCAGTACTTC.